This TCR beta chain is from a study of cytomegalovirus exposure and HLA in healthy donors. Study-wide background: When 398 donors were genotyped, over 80% of them were found to fall in the Caucasian-associated ancestry cluster.

The ends were cut back, 6 bases at V and 8 bases at J, with 11 bases in the middle. This CDR3 region has 12 residues. Looked up from germline, CDR1 is MNHEY and CDR2 is SVGAGI. Findings and caveats of the study: About 87% or about 30% of the time was how often most TCR beta V segments were productive, according to an earlier analysis.

PCR involved 60 Vbeta and 13 Jbeta primers. Sequenced by immunoSEQ multiplex PCR; TCRdb stores in-frame clones only, minus some. Among 150,000 to 200,000 clones, 9.5% to 15% were seen once, and the ten largest hold roughly 7.7%. This clone was counted only a few times. Antigen unknown. This receptor was taken from a man in his forties or fifties in good health and CMV-seropositive. Sequenced: PBMCs. The V call is TRBV6-5, the J call TRBJ2-1; D gene unclear. The CDR3 DNA sequence: TGTGCCAGCAGGAGCCCAGGTGATGAGCAGTTCTTC. Protein sequence: CASRSPGDEQFF.